Listed below are T cell receptor beta chains from one sample, sequenced in a study of blood T cell repertoires in COVID-19. Assay used: immunoSEQ multiplex PCR; TCRdb lists only in-frame clones, some missing. Of hundreds of thousands of clones listed, roughly 90% are singletons. The specimen was PBMCs or T cells enriched from blood (not recorded which). All receptors come from a young woman who had recovered from COVID-19. CDR3s include the opening cysteine and the closing phenylalanine or tryptophan. Fields, in order: clone size, J gene, D gene, V gene, CDR3 protein, CDR3 DNA. A D gene is named only where the DNA matches it firmly. Some rows mark clone size as missing; the rest say once, few, many or name a class of expanded clone.

once	TRBJ2-1	.	TRBV9	CASSVDGVYNEQFF	TGTGCCAGCAGCGTAGATGGAGTTTACAATGAGCAGTTCTTC
.	TRBJ1-1	TRBD1	TRBV11-2	CASSIRQGNTEAFF	TGTGCCAGCAGCATAAGACAGGGTAACACTGAAGCTTTCTTT
.	TRBJ1-2	.	TRBV5-1	CASSPEVGVGYTF	TGCGCCAGCAGCCCCGAGGTAGGAGTAGGCTACACCTTC
.	TRBJ1-5	.	TRBV7-2	CASSPGMVGSNQPQHF	TGTGCCAGCAGCCCGGGGATGGTAGGGAGCAATCAGCCCCAGCATTTT
.	TRBJ1-4	.	TRBV5-1	CASSPGYATNEKLFF	TGCGCCAGCAGTCCAGGGTACGCAACTAATGAAAAACTGTTTTTT
.	TRBJ2-3	TRBD2	TRBV29-1	CSVSGTSGRRTDTQYF	TGCAGCGTCAGCGGGACTAGCGGAAGACGCACAGATACGCAGTATTTT
once	TRBJ1-1	.	TRBV6-6	CASSYFGEAFF	TGTGCCAGCAGTTACTTCGGTGAAGCTTTCTTT
.	TRBJ1-2	.	TRBV19	CASSRGALNYGYTF	TGTGCCAGTAGTCGGGGGGCCCTTAACTATGGCTACACCTTC
.	TRBJ2-7	.	TRBV9	CASSVAAGDYEQYF	TGTGCCAGCAGCGTAGCGGCCGGAGACTACGAGCAGTACTTC
.	TRBJ1-6	.	TRBV2	CASNGGYNSPLHF	TGTGCCAGCAACGGCGGGTATAATTCACCCCTCCACTTT
.	TRBJ2-2	.	TRBV14	CASSPGLPNTGELFF	TGTGCCAGCAGCCCAGGACTCCCGAACACCGGGGAGCTGTTTTTT
.	TRBJ1-1	.	TRBV27	CASSSGSSPNTEAFF	TGTGCCAGCAGTTCCGGTAGTTCTCCGAACACTGAAGCTTTCTTT
.	TRBJ2-5	TRBD2	TRBV2	CATLTSGQETQYF	TGTGCCACCTTGACTAGCGGCCAAGAGACCCAGTACTTC
.	TRBJ2-3	TRBD2	TRBV9	CASSVAGVGADTQYF	TGTGCCAGCAGCGTTGCGGGAGTGGGGGCAGATACGCAGTATTTT
.	TRBJ2-1	TRBD2	TRBV6-5	CASRAGTSGNNEQFF	TGTGCCAGCAGAGCCGGGACTAGCGGGAACAATGAGCAGTTCTTC
.	TRBJ2-4	TRBD2	TRBV28	CASTQTSGRVLNIQYF	TGTGCCAGCACCCAGACTAGCGGGAGGGTATTAAACATTCAGTACTTC
.	TRBJ2-1	.	TRBV3-1/TRBV3-2	CASSQDRARNEQFF	TGTGCCAGCAGCCAAGATCGAGCGCGCAATGAGCAGTTCTTC